The 10 T cell receptor beta chains reported below all come from one sample, sequenced in a study of blood T cell repertoires in COVID-19 (TCRdb year 2020). The library came from the immunoSEQ multiplex PCR assay. TCRdb took over this immuneACCESS table, retaining in-frame rearrangements with V and J assigned. Such tables are incomplete; in checked studies, under half of the missing clones stem from an unresolved V gene, and the remainder is unexplained. The sample data list over 200,000 clones, and about 87% of these were observed just once. Approximately 3.5% of the sample lies in the top ten. Sequenced: PBMCs or T cells enriched from blood (not recorded which). The receptors derive from a woman aged 25 to 39 who had been exposed to COVID-19.

The chain uses TRBV2 and TRBJ1-1; 7 positions agree with TRBD1. This CDR3 region has 14 residues. Germline loops: CDR1 SNHLY, CDR2 FYNNEI. The V and J ends lost 3 bases and 3 bases, in that order; junction bases with no gene match: 4. The chain's CDR3 is CASSDTGTDTEAFF. CDR3 DNA sequence: TGTGCCAGCAGTGACACCGGGACAGACACTGAAGCTTTCTTT.

This clone came up once. The chain is built from TRBV15 and TRBJ2-5; the match to TRBD2 covers 14 bases. CDR1 and CDR2 (germline): LNHNV, YYDKDF (reference sequence). The V and J ends lost 3 bases and 4 bases, in that order; junction bases with no gene match: 13. The CDR3 sequence is 19 residues long. The CDR3 DNA sequence: TGTGCCACCAGCAGGATACCCTCGACTAGCGGGAGGGCCGTAGAGACCCAGTACTTC. It encodes CATSRIPSTSGRAVETQYF.

This chain connects TRBV11-2 to TRBJ2-3, with TRBD2 identical over 9 bases. The length of the CDR3 is 19 residues. Unmatched junction bases numbered 16, after V lost 2 bases and J lost 4 bases. The germline CDR1 and CDR2 sequences are SGHAT and FQNNGV. The DNA for the CDR3 is TGTGCCAGCAGCTTAACTGCTCTACCAGCGGGAGGTATAGCAGATACGCAGTATTTT. Its translation: CASSLTALPAGGIADTQYF.

The sample holds a few counts of this clone. The chain carries TRBV9 and TRBJ2-2; possible D gene TRBD1, 5 bases. Trimming took 4 bases from V and 2 from J, leaving 15 bases between them. Germline CDR1 reads SGDLS; CDR2 reads YYNGEE. The CDR3 is made up of 16 amino acids. The CDR3 bases are TGTGCCAGCAGCCCCAGGACAAATCTAAACACCGGGGAGCTGTTTTTT. It yields the protein CASSPRTNLNTGELFF. The entire variable domain, with the rest obtained from reference TRBV9 and TRBJ2-2, is as follows: DSGVTQTPKHLITATGQRVTLRCSPRSGDLSVYWYQQSLDQGLQFLIQYYNGEERAKGNILERFSAQQFPDLHSELNLSSLELGDSALYFCASSPRTNLNTGELFFGEGSRLTVL.

The chain carries TRBV28 and TRBJ1-3, with D unresolved. The CDR3 runs to 14 residues. V gave up 6 bases and J gave up 0 bases, with 9 bases separating them. The germline V gene has CDR1 MDHEN and CDR2 SYDVKM. This CDR3 reads CASSPRASGNTIYF. As DNA, the CDR3 is TGTGCCAGCAGCCCCCGAGCCTCTGGAAACACCATATATTTT. The full variable domain, completed using reference TRBV28 and TRBJ1-3, is DVKVTQSSRYLVKRTGEKVFLECVQDMDHENMFWYRQDPGLGLRLIYFSYDVKMKEKGDIPEGYSVSREKKERFSLILESASTNQTSMYLCASSPRASGNTIYFGEGSWLTVV.

The rearrangement uses TRBV12-5 and TRBJ2-3; 9 bases are shared with TRBD1. This CDR3 comprises 19 residues. Trimming took 3 bases from V and 6 from J; bases not matched to a gene: 19. Germline assignment: CDR1 LGHNT and CDR2 FRNRAP. The CDR3 protein is CASGFSRDRVRGSSDTQYF. The DNA for the CDR3 is TGTGCTAGTGGTTTTTCGCGGGACAGGGTACGCGGGAGCAGTGATACGCAGTATTTT.

CDR3 protein: CASSLASSGNTIYF. The CDR3 DNA follows: TGCGCCAGCAGCTTAGCTAGCTCTGGAAACACCATATATTTT. V gene TRBV5-1 combines with J gene TRBJ1-3; D not resolved. This CDR3 has 14 amino acids. In germline, CDR1 is SGHRS, CDR2 YFSETQ. Trimming removed 2 bases from V and 0 bases from J, with 6 bases in between.

This clone was seen once. V usage is TRBV2 and J usage is TRBJ2-1, with 9 bases lining up with TRBD2. The J segment lost 9 bases and the V segment lost 5 bases, leaving 11 bases of the junction unmatched. Germline V gene data show CDR1 as SNHLY and CDR2 as FYNNEI. The CDR3 contains 15 residues. CDR3 nucleotide sequence: TGTGCCAGCAGTCTACTGACTAGCGGTGGGGGTGAGCAGTTCTTC. It is translated as CASSLLTSGGGEQFF.

This clone was detected only once. The gene calls are TRBV5-4 and TRBJ2-5; 7 bases are a match to TRBD1. With V trimmed by 4 bases and J by 1 base, 7 bases remained unmatched. The germline CDR1 and CDR2 sequences are SGHNT and YYREEE (reference sequence). This CDR3 is built from 15 residues. CDR3 sequence (DNA): TGTGCCAGCAGCCCCGGACAGGAGCCCCAAGAGACCCAGTACTTC. Protein sequence: CASSPGQEPQETQYF.

The chain recombines TRBV3-1 (or the pseudogene TRBV3-2) with TRBJ2-2, with 7 bases that match TRBD2. V was pared by 3 bases and J by 7 bases, with 8 bases of the junction left unmatched. This CDR3 region has 15 residues. The germline V gene encodes CDR1 LGHDT and CDR2 YNNKEL (reference sequence). CDR3 in DNA: TGTGCCAGCAGCCACACATCTAGGACTAGCGGGGAGCTGTTTTTT. It codes for CASSHTSRTSGELFF.